The TCR beta chain described here comes from a study of a mutant IDH1 vaccine in newly diagnosed glioma. Noted time point: week 47, end of study. Alongside topical imiquimod, each dose of vaccine comprised 300 ug of mutant IDH1 20-mer peptide. A word on this clone: What it recognizes is unknown.

TCRdb's table, derived via immunoSEQ multiplex PCR, lists solely in-frame clones and lacks some. The table includes tens of thousands of clones, 75% detected once. Per the germline V gene, CDR1 is SGHDN and CDR2 is FVKESK. The V gene lost 4 bases and the J gene lost 5 bases, with 23 bases spanning the gap. The CDR3 contains 17 residues. The chain has TRBV14 and TRBJ2-5; D is tentatively TRBD1 or TRBD2 (6 bases each). The receptor comes from a man aged 35 to 55 with glioma. The sample was PBMCs, taken from a glioma patient whose treatment included an IDH1 peptide vaccine. The CDR3 DNA sequence: TGTGCCAGCAGCCGCCAAAAACAGGTTTGGGGGGCGGAGACCCAGTACTTC. This sequence encodes CASSRQKQVWGAETQYF.